The rows below give T cell receptor beta chains drawn from one sample of a study of cytomegalovirus exposure and HLA in healthy donors. The table came from immunoSEQ multiplex PCR; TCRdb's copy has only in-frame clones and leaves some out. The sample carries roughly 200,000 clones, less than 90% recorded once. Sequences were obtained from PBMCs. All receptors derive from a woman aged 25 to 45 in good health and CMV-seronegative. The CDR3 runs from the conserved cysteine through the conserved F or W. A D gene is named only where the DNA matches it firmly. The size of a clone is reported for some rows only, either as once, few or many, or as a class for expanded clones.

D,size,V,J,DNA,CDR3
TRBD2,.,TRBV4-2,TRBJ2-1,TGTGCCAGCAGCCAGGCAACACTAGCGGGAGGGCCGGATGAGCAGTTCTTC,CASSQATLAGGPDEQFF
.,.,TRBV6-1,TRBJ2-3,TGTGCCAGCAGTGAATTTATATTGGGAGGTACGCAGTATTTT,CASSEFILGGTQYF
TRBD1,once,TRBV6-1,TRBJ2-7,TGTGCCAGCAGTGAACGGACAGGGGCGAGGCAGTACTTC,CASSERTGARQYF
TRBD2,.,TRBV6-4,TRBJ2-1,TGTGCCAGCAGTGAAGGGACTAGCGGGGGGGTCAAGCAGTTCTTC,CASSEGTSGGVKQFF
.,.,TRBV27,TRBJ2-5,TGTGCCAGCAGTCCCCGGGACTCGCTACAAGAGACCCAGTACTTC,CASSPRDSLQETQYF
TRBD1,.,TRBV6-1,TRBJ1-5,TGTGCCAGCAGTGAACAGGGGGCAAGGCAGCCCCAGCATTTT,CASSEQGARQPQHF
.,few,TRBV25-1,TRBJ2-5,TGTGCCAGCAGCCCTTTGCGGGCGGTACAAGAGACCCAGTACTTC,CASSPLRAVQETQYF
.,.,TRBV7-9,TRBJ2-7,TGTGCCAGCAGCAATATGAAGGACAGTTTGATAATCTACGAGCAGTACTTC,CASSNMKDSLIIYEQYF
TRBD2,.,TRBV9,TRBJ2-7,TGTGCCAGCAGCGTAGACGGTCTAGCGGGGCTCCCCTATTACGAGCAGTACTTC,CASSVDGLAGLPYYEQYF
.,.,TRBV5-1,TRBJ1-1,TGCGCCAGCAGCCCCCAACAGGGCGGATACACTGAAGCTTTCTTT,CASSPQQGGYTEAFF
TRBD2,once,TRBV7-3,TRBJ2-2,TGTGCCAGCAGCTTAGAACTAGCGGGCGTGAACACCGGGGAGCTGTTTTTT,CASSLELAGVNTGELFF
.,.,TRBV2,TRBJ1-6,TGTGCCAGCAGAGATTCTCTTGGCCCCCTCCACTTT,CASRDSLGPLHF
.,.,TRBV15,TRBJ2-1,TGTGCCACCAGCCAAGCCCGATACAATGAGCAGTTCTTC,CATSQARYNEQFF
TRBD2,.,TRBV7-2,TRBJ2-7,TGTGCCAGCAGCTTTCGGACTAGCGGAGGCGAGCAGTACTTC,CASSFRTSGGEQYF
.,.,TRBV5-1,TRBJ2-1,TGCGCCAGCAGCTTGGTTGGGGGGAACCCCAATGAGCAGTTCTTC,CASSLVGGNPNEQFF
.,.,TRBV11-2,TRBJ2-7,TGTGCCAGCTCCCGGACATTCTCCTACGAGCAGTACTTC,CASSRTFSYEQYF
.,.,TRBV5-1,TRBJ2-7,TGCGCCAGCAGCGTAGACACCGGCCAAATCGAGCAGTACTTC,CASSVDTGQIEQYF
.,once,TRBV2,TRBJ1-4,TGTGCCAGCAGTGGGACAGCGGTCTCTATCAATGAAAAACTGTTTTTT,CASSGTAVSINEKLFF
.,.,TRBV30,TRBJ1-2,TGTGCCTACGGGAGGAGGACTAACTATGGCTACACCTTC,CAYGRRTNYGYTF
.,.,TRBV28,TRBJ2-7,TGTGCCAGCAGTTTTACAGGTGTCGAGCAGTACTTC,CASSFTGVEQYF
TRBD2,.,TRBV2,TRBJ2-5,TGTGCCAGCAGTGAAACTAGCGGGGAAATAAAGACCCAGTACTTC,CASSETSGEIKTQYF
TRBD2,.,TRBV28,TRBJ2-2,TGTGCCAGCAGTTTTAGCCTAGCGGTGGTAACCGGGGAGCTGTTTTTT,CASSFSLAVVTGELFF
.,.,TRBV29-1,TRBJ2-1,TGCAGCGTTGAAGATCACCCTGAACACTACAATGAGCAGTTCTTC,CSVEDHPEHYNEQFF
TRBD2,.,TRBV5-1,TRBJ2-1,TGCGCCAGCAGCTTGGGACTTTGGACTAGCGGGAGTATAAGTGAGAATGAGCAGTTCTTC,CASSLGLWTSGSISENEQFF
TRBD1,.,TRBV6-6,TRBJ2-3,TGTGCCAGCAGTCCCCTCGACAGGGGTGGAGATACGCAGTATTTT,CASSPLDRGGDTQYF
TRBD2,.,TRBV7-6,TRBJ2-1,TGTGCCAGCAGCCCTGGACTAGCGGGAGTAGGGGAGCAGTTCTTC,CASSPGLAGVGEQFF
TRBD1,.,TRBV2,TRBJ1-2,TGTGCCAGCAGTGACCGGTCAGGGGGCGCTTACGGCTACACCTTC,CASSDRSGGAYGYTF
TRBD2,.,TRBV5-1,TRBJ2-5,TGCGCCAGCAGCTTGGCTAGCGGCCAAGAGACCCAGTACTTC,CASSLASGQETQYF
TRBD2,once,TRBV4-1,TRBJ2-1,TGCGCCAGCAGCCAGGGGCGGGGGGGCAGGGAGTTCAATGAGCAGTTCTTC,CASSQGRGGREFNEQFF
TRBD2,.,TRBV7-6,TRBJ2-5,TGTGCCAGCAGTCTGACTAGCGGGGGCCAAGAGACCCAGTACTTC,CASSLTSGGQETQYF
TRBD1,.,TRBV28,TRBJ2-7,TGTGCCAGCAGTGTACCGGGACAGCCCTACGAGCAGTACTTC,CASSVPGQPYEQYF
TRBD1,.,TRBV5-8,TRBJ2-7,TGTGCCAGCAGCTTGGACAGGGGTCCCGAGCAGTACTTC,CASSLDRGPEQYF
.,.,TRBV5-1,TRBJ1-4,TGCGCCAGCAGCTTGACAGGGCTAAATGAAAAACTGTTTTTT,CASSLTGLNEKLFF